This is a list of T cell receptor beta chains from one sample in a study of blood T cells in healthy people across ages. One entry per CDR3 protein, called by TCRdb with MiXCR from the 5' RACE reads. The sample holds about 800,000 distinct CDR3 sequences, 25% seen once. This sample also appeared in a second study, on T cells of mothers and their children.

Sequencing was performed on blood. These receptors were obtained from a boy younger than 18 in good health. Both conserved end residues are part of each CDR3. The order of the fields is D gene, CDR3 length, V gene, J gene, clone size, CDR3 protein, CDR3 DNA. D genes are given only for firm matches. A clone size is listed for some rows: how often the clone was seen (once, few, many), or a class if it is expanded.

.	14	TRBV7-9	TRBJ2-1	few	CASSLQEYNNEQFF	TGTGCCAGCAGCTTACAGGAGTACAACAATGAGCAGTTCTTC
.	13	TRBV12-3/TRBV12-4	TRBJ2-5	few	CASSFEYDGTQYF	TGTGCCAGCAGTTTTGAATACGATGGGACCCAGTACTTC
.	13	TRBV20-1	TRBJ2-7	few	CSARDQENYEQYF	TGCAGTGCTAGGGACCAAGAAAACTACGAGCAGTACTTC
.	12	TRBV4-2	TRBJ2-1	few	CASSHWGNEQFF	TGTGCCAGCAGCCATTGGGGTAATGAGCAGTTCTTC
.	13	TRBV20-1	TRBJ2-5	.	CSARQEAQETQYF	TGCAGTGCTAGACAGGAGGCCCAAGAGACCCAGTACTTC
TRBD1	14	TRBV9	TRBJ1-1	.	CASSVSTGVTEAFF	TGTGCCAGCAGCGTTTCTACAGGGGTCACTGAAGCTTTCTTT
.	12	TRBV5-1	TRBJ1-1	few	CASRSEVAEAFF	TGCGCCAGCAGATCGGAGGTGGCTGAAGCTTTCTTT
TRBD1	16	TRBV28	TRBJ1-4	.	CASSFLRTGTNEKLFF	TGTGCCAGCAGTTTTCTTCGGACAGGAACTAATGAAAAACTGTTTTTT
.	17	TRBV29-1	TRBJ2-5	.	CSVEDGTTSGYQETQYF	TGCAGCGTTGAAGATGGGACGACCTCCGGGTACCAAGAGACCCAGTACTTC
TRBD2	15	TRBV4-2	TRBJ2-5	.	CASSQDSTSEETQYF	TGTGCCAGCAGCCAAGATAGTACTAGCGAAGAGACCCAGTACTTC